This T cell receptor beta chain was obtained from a study of blood T cell repertoires in COVID-19. Overall study context: The United States, Italy and Spain provided the acute and convalescent COVID-19 samples. The analysed material was cDNA or gDNA that came from T cells, B-cell-depleted T cells, or PBMCs.

The repertoire was sequenced with immunoSEQ multiplex PCR; TCRdb's copy has only in-frame clones and lacks some. The data contain about 310,000 clones, around 84% of them singletons. This CDR3 contains 15 residues. V gave up 5 bases and J gave up 5 bases, with 15 bases separating them. Per the germline V gene, CDR1 is SGHVS and CDR2 is FNYEAQ. The clonotype comes from a man in his sixties or seventies with acute or convalescent COVID-19. Input material: peripheral blood. The chain carries TRBV7-6 and TRBJ2-2; the D gene is possibly TRBD1 (6 bases). CDR3 sequence: CASSGDYRDTGELFF. Here the CDR3 DNA reads TGTGCCAGCAGCGGTGATTACAGGGATACCGGGGAGCTGTTTTTT. Combining the CDR3 with reference TRBV7-6 and TRBJ2-2 gives the whole variable domain GAGVSQSPRYKVTKRGQDVALRCDPISGHVSLYWYRQALGQGPEFLTYFNYEAQQDKSGLPNDRFSAERPEGSISTLTIQRTEQRDSAMYRCASSGDYRDTGELFFGEGSRLTVL.